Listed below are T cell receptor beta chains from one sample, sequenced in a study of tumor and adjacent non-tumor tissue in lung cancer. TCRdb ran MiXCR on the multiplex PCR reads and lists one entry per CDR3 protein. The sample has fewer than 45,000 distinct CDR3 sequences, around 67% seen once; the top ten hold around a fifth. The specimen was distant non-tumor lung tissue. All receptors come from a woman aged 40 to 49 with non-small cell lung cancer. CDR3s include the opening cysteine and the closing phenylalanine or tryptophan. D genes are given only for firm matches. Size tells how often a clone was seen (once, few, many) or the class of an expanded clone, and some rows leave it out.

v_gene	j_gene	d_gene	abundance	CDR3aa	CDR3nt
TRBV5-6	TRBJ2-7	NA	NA	CASSFQLYERYF	TGTGCCAGCAGCTTTCAGCTCTACGAGCGGTACTTC
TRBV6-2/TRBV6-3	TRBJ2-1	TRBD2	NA	CAGTSMRERSEQFF	TGTGCCGGCACCTCGATGCGGGAGCGAAGCGAGCAGTTCTTC
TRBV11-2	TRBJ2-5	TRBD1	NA	CTSGSQGETLYF	TGTACCAGCGGCTCCCAGGGGGAGACCCTGTACTTC
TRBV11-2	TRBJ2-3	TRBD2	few	CTRSSTRDSGGTTDTQYF	TGTACGAGAAGCTCCACCCGGGATAGCGGGGGGACCACAGATACGCAGTATTTT
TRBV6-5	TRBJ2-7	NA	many	CASSYSKVRPYEQYF	TGTGCCAGCAGTTACTCGAAGGTTAGGCCCTACGAGCAGTACTTC
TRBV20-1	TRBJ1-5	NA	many	CSATTGSSNQPQHF	TGCAGTGCTACCACAGGGAGTAGCAATCAGCCCCAGCATTTT
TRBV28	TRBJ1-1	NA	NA	CASNQYTEAFF	TGTGCCAGCAATCAATACACTGAAGCTTTCTTT
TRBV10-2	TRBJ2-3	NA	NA	CASSDRKIHDTQYF	TGCGCCAGCAGTGATAGGAAGATTCATGATACGCAGTATTTT
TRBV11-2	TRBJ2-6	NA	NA	CASSWFDLSGADVLTF	TGTGCCAGCAGCTGGTTCGACCTCTCTGGGGCCGACGTCCTGACTTTC
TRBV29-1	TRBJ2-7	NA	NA	CCVGSNSYEQYF	TGCTGCGTTGGGAGCAACTCCTACGAGCAGTATTTC
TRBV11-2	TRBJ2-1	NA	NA	CASSFETEQLF	TGTGCCAGCAGCTTCGAGACTGAGCAGCTCTTC
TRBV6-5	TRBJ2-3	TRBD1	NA	CANRMTGGSHTQYF	TGTGCCAACAGAATGACAGGGGGGTCGCATACGCAGTATTTT
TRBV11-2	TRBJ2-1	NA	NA	CASSFASELYNERYF	TGTGCCAGCAGCTTTGCTAGCGAGCTCTACAATGAGCGGTACTTC
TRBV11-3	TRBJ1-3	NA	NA	CASSRYENGMEGNTVYF	TGTGCCAGCAGCCGTTACGAGAATGGTATGGAAGGAAACACCGTATATTTT
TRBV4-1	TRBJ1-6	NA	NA	CASNQDVRNYNSPLHF	TGCGCCAGCAACCAAGATGTGAGAAACTATAATTCACCCCTCCACTTT
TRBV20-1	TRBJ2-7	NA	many	CSADTRDIVTYEQYF	TGCAGTGCCGATACAAGGGACATAGTTACCTACGAGCAGTACTTC
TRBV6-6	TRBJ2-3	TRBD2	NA	CASSYRGTSGPGRSTETQYF	TGTGCCAGCAGTTACAGAGGGACTAGCGGCCCCGGGCGGAGCACAGAAACGCAATATTTT
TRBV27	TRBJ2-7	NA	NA	CASSLKALVYEQYF	TGTGCCAGCAGTTTGAAGGCCCTGGTATACGAGCAGTACTTC
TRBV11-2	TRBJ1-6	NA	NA	CASSPILGTNRSSLLHF	TGTGCCAGCAGCCCAATATTAGGGACAAACCGGAGTTCACTCCTCCACTTT
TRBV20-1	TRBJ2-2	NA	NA	CSARDPGAGGELFF	TGCAGTGCTAGAGATCCGGGTGCCGGTGGGGAGCTGTTTTTT
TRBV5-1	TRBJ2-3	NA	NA	CDSSLGDRAVTQYF	TGCGACAGCAGCTTGGGTGACAGAGCTGTTACGCAGTATTTT
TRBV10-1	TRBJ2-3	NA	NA	CASSGKRDTDMQYF	TGCGCCAGCAGTGGAAAGCGTGACACAGATATGCAGTATTTT
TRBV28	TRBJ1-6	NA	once	CASNSPPRGNSPLHF	TGTGCCAGCAATTCCCCCCCCCGGGGCAATTCACCCCTCCACTTT
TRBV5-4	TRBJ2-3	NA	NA	CTSSSSRDSDTQYF	TGTACCAGCAGCTCCAGCAGGGACTCAGATACGCAGTATTTT
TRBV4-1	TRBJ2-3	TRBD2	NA	CASCQSPIAGVPADTQYF	TGCGCCAGCTGCCAATCCCCTATAGCGGGGGTGCCCGCAGATACGCAGTATTTT
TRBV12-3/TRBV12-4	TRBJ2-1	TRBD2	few	CASSFWGGYNEQFF	TGTGCCAGCAGTTTCTGGGGGGGGTACAATGAGCAGTTCTTC
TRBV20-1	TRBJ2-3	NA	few	CSARGGGLEDTQYF	TGCAGTGCTAGAGGTGGGGGTTTAGAAGATACGCAGTATTTT
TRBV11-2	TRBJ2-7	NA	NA	CACSMYNFFSYERYF	TGTGCCTGCAGCATGTACAACTTTTTTTCCTACGAGCGGTACTTC
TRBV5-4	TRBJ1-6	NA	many	CASSLQVGNSPLHF	TGTGCCAGCAGCCTTCAGGTGGGGAATTCACCCCTCCACTTT
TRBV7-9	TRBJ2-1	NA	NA	CASSYSTTEQLF	TGTGCCAGCAGCTACTCTACGACTGAGCAATTATTC
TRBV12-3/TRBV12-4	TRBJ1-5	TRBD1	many	CASSYRGEQPQHF	TGTGCCAGCAGCTACAGGGGTGAACAGCCCCAGCATTTT
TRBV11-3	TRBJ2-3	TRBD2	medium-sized	CASSSSLLAGGGDTQYF	TGTGCCAGCAGCTCAAGCCTTCTAGCGGGGGGGGGAGATACGCAGTATTTT
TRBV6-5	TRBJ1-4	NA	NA	CASALSRGPLNEKLFF	TGTGCCAGCGCTCTGTCTCGGGGACCACTTAATGAAAAACTGTTTTTT
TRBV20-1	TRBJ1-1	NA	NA	CSAPIGTEAFF	TGCAGTGCTCCGATAGGGACTGAAGCTTTCTTT
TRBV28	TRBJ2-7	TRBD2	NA	CASSLGAGVPYDQYF	TGTGCCAGCAGTTTAGGGGCGGGGGTCCCCTACGATCAGTACTTC
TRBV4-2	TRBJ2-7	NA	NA	CASSQGTRHPDAYF	TGTGCCAGCAGCCAAGGGACGAGACATCCAGACGCCTACTTC
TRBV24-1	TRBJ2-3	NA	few	CAARGPLSTDTQYF	TGTGCCGCAAGGGGCCCCCTTAGCACAGATACGCAGTATTTT
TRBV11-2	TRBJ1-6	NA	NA	CASDSEGPNSPLHF	TGTGCCAGCGACTCAGAGGGGCCAAATTCACCCCTCCACTTT
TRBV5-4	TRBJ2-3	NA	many	CASRSAITDTQYF	TGTGCCAGCAGGAGCGCGATTACAGATACGCAGTATTTT
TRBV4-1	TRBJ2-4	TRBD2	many	CASSLNPSGGTVKNIQYF	TGCGCCAGCAGCCTTAACCCTAGCGGGGGGACTGTCAAAAACATTCAGTACTTC
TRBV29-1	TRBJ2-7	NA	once	CSVEKPGLSYEQYF	TGCAGCGTTGAGAAGCCAGGACTATCCTACGAGCAGTACTTC
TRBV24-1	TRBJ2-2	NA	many	CATSDDNTGELFF	TGTGCCACCAGTGATGACAACACCGGGGAGCTGTTTTTT
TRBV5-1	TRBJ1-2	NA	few	CASSLEGRNVYGYTF	TGCGCCAGCAGCTTGGAAGGACGGAATGTCTATGGCTACACCTTC
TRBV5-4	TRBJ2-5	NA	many	CASSPTFRVQETQYF	TGTGCCAGCAGTCCAACATTCAGGGTTCAAGAGACCCAGTACTTC
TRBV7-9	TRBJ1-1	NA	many	CASSLGQNTEAFF	TGTGCCAGCAGCTTGGGACAGAACACTGAAGCTTTCTTT
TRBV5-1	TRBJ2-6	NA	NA	CASSLCDMVSGANVLTF	TGCGCCAGCAGCTTGTGTGACATGGTCTCTGGGGCCAACGTCCTGACTTTC